The 27 T cell receptor beta chains listed next were all sequenced from one sample in a study of blood T cell repertoires in COVID-19. Clones were read by immunoSEQ multiplex PCR, and TCRdb kept only the in-frame ones, dropping some. This table holds about 140,000 clones, around 83% found once. The sample consisted of peripheral blood. The receptors were sampled from a man younger than 45 with COVID-19, enrolled during active disease.

The chain recombines TRBV7-2 with TRBJ2-7, with TRBD2 matching over 11 bases. This CDR3 contains 14 residues. V trimming: 3 bases; J trimming: 3 bases; junction bases outside the gene matches: 1. CDR1 and CDR2 from the germline V gene are SGHTA and FQGNSA. The CDR3, as DNA: TGTGCCAGCAGCTTGACTAGCGGGGTCTACGAGCAGTACTTC. It codes for CASSLTSGVYEQYF.

This clone has a single count. V and J are TRBV7-9 and TRBJ2-2; 12 bases are a match to TRBD2. CDR3 length equals 18 residues. CDR1 SEHNR and CDR2 FQNEAQ come from the germline V gene (reference sequence). V lost 2 bases to trimming and J lost 4 bases; unmatched junction nucleotides: 8. As DNA, the CDR3 is TGTGCCAGCAGCTTAATCTTCGGACTAGCGGGGTCCACCGGGGAGCTGTTTTTT. This sequence encodes CASSLIFGLAGSTGELFF.

V usage is TRBV28 and J usage is TRBJ2-7; a possible D gene is TRBD1 (6 bases). The CDR3 length is 15 residues. Germline lookup yields CDR1 MDHEN and CDR2 SYDVKM. V shed 2 bases and J shed 1 base, with 12 bases lying between them. The CDR3 region is CASSLPDSRSYEQYF. In nucleotides, the CDR3 is TGTGCCAGCAGTTTACCGGACAGTCGATCCTACGAGCAGTACTTC.

This rearrangement joins TRBV9 to TRBJ2-1; D is uncertain. Between the trimmed V and J ends, which lost 0 bases and 0 bases, there was a span of 10 bases. The V gene's germline CDR1 is SGDLS and CDR2 YYNGEE. The CDR3 runs 16 residues. The CDR3 protein is CASSVESHSSYNEQFF. The CDR3 bases are TGTGCCAGCAGCGTAGAAAGTCATAGCTCCTACAATGAGCAGTTCTTC.

The V call is TRBV27, the J call TRBJ1-6, with 9 bases matching TRBD1. In germline, CDR1 is MNHEY, CDR2 SMNVEV (reference sequence). This CDR3 has 16 amino acids. V shed 5 bases, J shed 6 bases, and the junction held 8 bases outside the gene matches. CDR3 protein: CASSPDGTGSNSPLHF. The CDR3 DNA follows: TGTGCCAGCAGTCCGGATGGGACAGGGAGTAATTCACCCCTCCACTTT.

The chain uses TRBV29-1 and TRBJ1-2; 8 positions agree with TRBD1. V shed 6 bases, J shed 7 bases, and the junction held 10 bases outside the gene matches. CDR1 is SQVTM, CDR2 ANQGSEA, per germline. The CDR3 has 13 residues. The CDR3 DNA follows: TGCAGCGTAGCCGCAGGGGGCGGCAGTGGCTACACCTTC. It specifies CSVAAGGGSGYTF.

This clone was picked up a small number of times. Here the CDR3 reads CASSWANGELFF. DNA of the CDR3: TGTGCCAGCAGCTGGGCGAATGGGGAGCTGTTTTTT. This rearrangement joins TRBV11-3 to TRBJ2-2; D unclear. CDR3 size: 12 residues. The germline CDR1 and CDR2 sequences are SGHNT and YENEEA. Trimming left V 4 bases short and J 8 bases short, with 8 bases between. Combining the CDR3 with reference TRBV11-3 and TRBJ2-2 gives the whole variable domain EAGVVQSPRYKIIEKKQPVAFWCNPISGHNTLYWYLQNLGQGPELLIRYENEEAVDDSQLPKDRFSAERLKGVDSTLKIQPAELGDSAVYLCASSWANGELFFGEGSRLTVL.

The genes are TRBV10-3 and TRBJ2-2; TRBD1 matches 10 bases. Looked up from germline, CDR1 is ENHRY and CDR2 is SYGVKD. Losses at the gene ends were 10 bases for V and 5 bases for J; bases not matched to a gene: 7. The CDR3 is made up of 14 amino acids. The CDR3 region has the DNA TGTGCCACCCAGGACAGGGGGGTTACCGGGGAGCTGTTTTTT. Translated: CATQDRGVTGELFF.

The chain carries TRBV19 and TRBJ2-2; maybe TRBD2 (5 bases). There are 14 residues in the CDR3. V lost 0 bases and J lost 4, with 6 bases in between. CDR1 is LNHDA, CDR2 SQIVND, per germline (reference sequence). Written as DNA, the CDR3 is TGTGCCAGTAGTATAGAAGGAGGCACCGGGGAGCTGTTTTTT. This encodes CASSIEGGTGELFF.

This clone was seen a handful of times. The genes are TRBV29-1 and TRBJ1-2; possible D gene TRBD1, 5 bases. Trimming took off 4 bases at V and 8 bases at J, with 11 bases between the two ends. The CDR3 extends over 11 amino acids. Germline CDR1 SQVTM, CDR2 ANQGSEA. The CDR3 region is CSVAGLEGYTF. Written as DNA, the CDR3 is TGCAGCGTTGCAGGGCTGGAGGGCTACACCTTC.

This sequence joins TRBV27 and TRBJ2-1, with D possibly matching TRBD2 (5 bases). CDR1 is MNHEY, CDR2 SMNVEV, per germline (reference sequence). This CDR3 comprises 17 residues. V shed 2 bases and J shed 0 bases, with 14 bases lying between them. This CDR3 is CASSLEKRQSSYNEQFF. The CDR3 region has the DNA TGTGCCAGCAGTTTAGAAAAGCGGCAGAGCTCCTACAATGAGCAGTTCTTC.

J is TRBJ2-7 and V is TRBV29-1, with D tentatively TRBD1 (5 bases). The V end lost 5 bases, the J end lost 5 bases, and 10 bases lay between the germline ends. Germline V gene sequence: CDR1 SQVTM, CDR2 ANQGSEA. The CDR3 covers 11 residues. The CDR3 DNA is TGCAGCGTTCTTGGACACCACGAGCAGTACTTC. It translates to CSVLGHHEQYF.

The rearrangement links TRBV6-2 or TRBV6-3 to TRBJ2-5; 9 bases are a match to TRBD2. The CDR3 has 14 amino acids. After removal of 2 bases from V and 5 bases from J, the junction contained 3 bases not matched to a gene. The germline CDR1 and CDR2 sequences are MNHEY and SVGEGT. Here the CDR3 DNA reads TGTGCCAGCAGTTACGGGACTAGCTCGGAGACCCAGTACTTC. This encodes CASSYGTSSETQYF.

The chain employs TRBV29-1 and TRBJ1-5; 11 nucleotides align to TRBD1. With 5 bases clipped from V and 2 bases from J, the junction kept 5 bases outside the gene matches. Per germline, CDR1 SQVTM and CDR2 ANQGSEA. This CDR3 has 15 residues. The DNA for the CDR3 is TGCAGCGTTCTGGACAGGGGGCTAGGCAATCAGCCCCAGCATTTT. As protein: CSVLDRGLGNQPQHF.

V is TRBV2 and J is TRBJ2-1; no firm D call. V was shortened by 6 bases and J by 5 bases, with 5 bases between the two germline ends. This CDR3 spans 11 amino acids. The germline CDR1 and CDR2 sequences are SNHLY and FYNNEI. The CDR3 spells CASSPDNEQFF. CDR3 in DNA: TGTGCCAGCAGCCCCGACAATGAGCAGTTCTTC.

The V and J genes are TRBV7-2 and TRBJ2-7, with 8 positions matching TRBD2. Germline trimming cut 6 bases from V and 1 base from J; bases unmatched to any gene: 8. The CDR3 spans 15 residues. The germline CDR1 and CDR2 sequences are SGHTA and FQGNSA. The CDR3 nucleotides read TGTGCCAGCAGAGTTGCGGGAGGCACATCCTACGAGCAGTACTTC. Translation gives CASRVAGGTSYEQYF.

The chain employs TRBV10-3 and TRBJ2-3, with 8 bases that match TRBD2. The germline gives CDR1 ENHRY, CDR2 SYGVKD. V shed 4 bases, J shed 2 bases, and the junction held 8 bases outside the gene matches. The CDR3 consists of 16 residues. In DNA form, the CDR3 reads TGTGCCATCAGTGGCACTAGCGGAACCCTCACAGATACGCAGTATTTT. Its translation is CAISGTSGTLTDTQYF.

The chain has TRBV24-1 and TRBJ2-2; TRBD2 aligns across 11 bases. J was trimmed by 7 bases and V by 5 bases; bases with no gene match: 14. Germline CDR1 is KGHDR and CDR2 is SFDVKD. CDR3 length equals 18 residues. CDR3 bases: TGTGCCACCAGTGGCTTACTAGCGGGAGTCGAGGGTCGCGGGGAGCTGTTTTTT. Residues: CATSGLLAGVEGRGELFF.

The chain links TRBV7-2 to TRBJ2-1, with no clear D. CDR1 and CDR2 from the germline V gene are SGHTA and FQGNSA. V lost 5 bases, J lost 0 bases, and 11 bases lay in between. The CDR3 runs 15 residues. As DNA, the CDR3 is TGTGCCAGCAGCCCAACAGAGAGCTCCTACAATGAGCAGTTCTTC. Its protein product is CASSPTESSYNEQFF.

This rearrangement joins TRBV12-3 or TRBV12-4 to TRBJ2-7; D may be TRBD1 (6 bases). The CDR3 spans 13 residues. Trimming took 7 bases from V and 2 from J, leaving 12 bases between them. The CDR3 nucleotides read TGTGCCAGCACTCGGGACACCGCCTACGAGCAGTACTTC. Translation gives CASTRDTAYEQYF.

The chain uses TRBV15 and TRBJ2-5; a possible D gene is TRBD2 (5 bases). CDR3 length equals 16 residues. The V and J ends lost 1 base and 0 bases respectively, with 12 bases between them. CDR1 and CDR2 from the germline V gene are LNHNV and YYDKDF (reference sequence). The CDR3 DNA reads as TGTGCCACCAGCAGAGCTACTAGGAAGGACCAAGAGACCCAGTACTTC. Translation: CATSRATRKDQETQYF.

Only one count was recorded for this clone. The chain combines TRBV4-1 with TRBJ2-7, with 8 bases aligning to TRBD1. CDR1 MGHRA and CDR2 YSYEKL come from the germline V gene. The CDR3 contains 15 residues. V lost 2 bases and J lost 4; bases outside the gene matches: 7. For the CDR3, the DNA is TGCGCCAGCAGCCAACCCCGGACAGGGCAGTACGAGCAGTACTTC. Amino acids: CASSQPRTGQYEQYF.

This clone was counted once. V and J are TRBV4-2 and TRBJ2-7; 13 bases map to TRBD2. Germline-derived CDR1 and CDR2 are LGHNA and YNFKEQ. Trimming cost V 5 bases and J 7 bases; bases outside gene matches: 11. The CDR3 is made up of 16 amino acids. CDR3 sequence (DNA): TGTGCCAGCAGCGCAAGGGTGGGGACTAGCGGGACTGAGCAGTACTTC. Translation gives CASSARVGTSGTEQYF.

The chain employs TRBV28 and TRBJ2-5; 11 nucleotides line up with TRBD1. With V trimmed by 4 bases and J by 2 bases, 3 bases remained unmatched. The CDR3 consists of 15 residues. Per the germline V gene, CDR1 is MDHEN and CDR2 is SYDVKM. CDR3: CASSSGTGGQETQYF. In DNA form, the CDR3 reads TGTGCCAGCAGTTCGGGGACAGGGGGTCAAGAGACCCAGTACTTC.

The J gene is TRBJ2-2, the V gene TRBV7-6; D possibly corresponds to TRBD1 (6 bases). V lost 4 bases and J lost 3, with 12 bases in between. CDR3 length: 15 residues. The V gene's germline CDR1 is SGHVS and CDR2 FNYEAQ. In nucleotides, the CDR3 is TGTGCCAGCAGCTCGCAGGGGTCTTACACCGGGGAGCTGTTTTTT. This encodes CASSSQGSYTGELFF.

V gene TRBV14 combines with J gene TRBJ1-1; 7 nucleotides align to TRBD1. The V gene end was trimmed by 4 bases and the J gene end by 0 bases; junction bases not matched to a gene: 8. Germline loops: CDR1 SGHDN, CDR2 FVKESK. CDR3 length: 16 residues. The CDR3 DNA follows: TGTGCCAGCAGCCCCCGGGACAGCCTACTGAACACTGAAGCTTTCTTT. Translation gives CASSPRDSLLNTEAFF.

The V call is TRBV10-1, the J call TRBJ2-3; D call uncertain. Deletions cut 6 bases from V and 3 bases from J, with 22 bases between. The length of the CDR3 is 17 residues. CDR1 WNHNN and CDR2 SYGVQD come from the germline V gene (reference sequence). CDR3 loop: CASSESLETRITDTQYF. CDR3 DNA sequence: TGCGCCAGCAGCGAATCTTTAGAGACAAGGATAACAGATACGCAGTATTTT.